This T cell receptor beta chain was recorded in a study of identical twins. TCRdb passed the 5' RACE reads through MiXCR, listing each CDR3 protein once. The profile covers 650,000 to 800,000 distinct CDR3 sequences, with over 8.5% appearing a single time and roughly 0.97% taken by the ten largest. This clonotype came up a few times. Its antigen is undetermined. The CDR3 sequence is 15 residues long. The V end lost 2 bases, the J end lost 4 bases, and 15 bases lay between the germline ends. Germline V gene sequence: CDR1 SGHNT, CDR2 YYREEE (reference sequence). Whole-study results and caveats: Invariant T cells like MAIT and iNKT could partly confound the zero-insertion analyses. When twins shared out-of-frame alpha sequences, those sequences had excess low generation probability.

The data also belong to a second study, concerning yellow fever vaccine responses in identical twins.

Material for sequencing was PBMCs. This TCR was sampled from a woman younger than 35 in good health. The chain has TRBV5-4 and TRBJ2-5; TRBD1 is a possible D gene (6 bases). This CDR3 is CASSFWGRSRETQYF. For the CDR3, the DNA is TGTGCCAGCAGCTTCTGGGGGCGATCGAGAGAGACCCAGTACTTC.